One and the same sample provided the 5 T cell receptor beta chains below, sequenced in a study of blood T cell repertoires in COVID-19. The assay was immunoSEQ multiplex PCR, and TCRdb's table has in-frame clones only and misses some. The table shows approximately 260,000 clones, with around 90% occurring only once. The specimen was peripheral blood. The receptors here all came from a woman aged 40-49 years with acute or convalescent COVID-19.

The CDR3 DNA reads as TGTGCCAGCAGCTATGGGGGCCGGGAGACCCAGTACTTC. This translates into CASSYGGRETQYF. V usage is TRBV7-9 and J usage is TRBJ2-5, with D perhaps TRBD1 (6 bases). This CDR3 contains 13 residues. Germline V gene sequence: CDR1 SEHNR, CDR2 FQNEAQ (reference sequence). V gave up 4 bases and J gave up 5 bases, with 11 bases separating them. Looking up the rest from reference TRBV7-9 and TRBJ2-5 gives the full variable domain: DTGVSQNPRHKITKRGQNVTFRCDPISEHNRLYWYRQTLGQGPEFLTYFQNEAQLEKSRLLSDRFSAERPKGSFSTLEIQRTEQGDSAMYLCASSYGGRETQYFGPGTRLLVL.

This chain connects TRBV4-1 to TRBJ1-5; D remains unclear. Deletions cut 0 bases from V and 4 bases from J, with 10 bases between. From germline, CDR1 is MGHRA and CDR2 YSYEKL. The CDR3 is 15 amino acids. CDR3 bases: TGCGCCAGCAGCCAAGACCAACAGATTAATCAGCCCCAGCATTTT. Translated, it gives CASSQDQQINQPQHF.

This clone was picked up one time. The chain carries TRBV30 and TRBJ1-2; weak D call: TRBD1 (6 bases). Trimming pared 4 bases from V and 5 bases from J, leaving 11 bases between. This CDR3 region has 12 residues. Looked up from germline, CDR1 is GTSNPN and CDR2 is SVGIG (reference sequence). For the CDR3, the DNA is TGTGCCTGGACAGGGGATCGGTATGGCTACACCTTC. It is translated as CAWTGDRYGYTF.

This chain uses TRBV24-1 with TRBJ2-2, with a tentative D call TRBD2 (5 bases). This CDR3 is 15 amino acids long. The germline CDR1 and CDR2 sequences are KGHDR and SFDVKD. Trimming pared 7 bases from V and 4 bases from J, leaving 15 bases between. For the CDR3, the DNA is TGTGCCACCAGGAGGGTCGACCGACGCACCGGGGAGCTGTTTTTT. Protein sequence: CATRRVDRRTGELFF.

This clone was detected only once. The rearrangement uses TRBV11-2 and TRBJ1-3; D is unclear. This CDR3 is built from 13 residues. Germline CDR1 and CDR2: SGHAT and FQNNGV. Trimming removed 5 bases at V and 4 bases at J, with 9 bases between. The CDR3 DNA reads TGTGCCAGCAGCCTCATCAGGGGAAACACCATATATTTT. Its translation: CASSLIRGNTIYF.